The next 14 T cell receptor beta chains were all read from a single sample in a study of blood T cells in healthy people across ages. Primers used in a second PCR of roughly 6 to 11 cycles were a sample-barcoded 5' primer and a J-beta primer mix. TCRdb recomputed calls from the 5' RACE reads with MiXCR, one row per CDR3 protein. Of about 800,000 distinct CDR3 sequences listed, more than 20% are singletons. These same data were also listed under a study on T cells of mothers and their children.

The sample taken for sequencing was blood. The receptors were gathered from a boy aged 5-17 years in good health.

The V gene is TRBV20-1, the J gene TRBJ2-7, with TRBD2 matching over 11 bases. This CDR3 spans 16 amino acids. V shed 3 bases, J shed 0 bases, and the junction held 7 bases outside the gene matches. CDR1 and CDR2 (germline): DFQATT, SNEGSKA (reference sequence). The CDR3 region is CSASSGTSGLSYEQYF. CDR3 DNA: TGCAGTGCTAGTAGTGGGACTAGCGGTCTCTCCTACGAGCAGTACTTC.

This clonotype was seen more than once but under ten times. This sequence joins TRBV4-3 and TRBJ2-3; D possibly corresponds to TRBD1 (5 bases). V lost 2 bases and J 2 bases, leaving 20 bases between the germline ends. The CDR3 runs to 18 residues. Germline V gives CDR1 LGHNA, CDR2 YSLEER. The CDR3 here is CASSQNIEAGLVTDTQYF. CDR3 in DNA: TGCGCCAGCAGCCAAAACATCGAGGCAGGGCTGGTCACAGATACGCAGTATTTT.

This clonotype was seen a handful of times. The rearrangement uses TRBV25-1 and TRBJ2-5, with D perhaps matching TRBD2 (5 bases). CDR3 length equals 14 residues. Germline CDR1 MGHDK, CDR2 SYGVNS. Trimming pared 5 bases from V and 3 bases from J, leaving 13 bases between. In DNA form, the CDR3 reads TGTGCCAGCAGTTTACTTGGACTGGAAGAGACCCAGTACTTC. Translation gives CASSLLGLEETQYF.

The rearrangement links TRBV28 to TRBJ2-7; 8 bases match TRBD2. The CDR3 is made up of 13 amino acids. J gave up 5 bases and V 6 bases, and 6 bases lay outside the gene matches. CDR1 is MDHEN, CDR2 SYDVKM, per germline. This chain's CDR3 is CASRGTRVHEQYF. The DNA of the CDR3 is TGTGCCAGCAGGGGGACTAGGGTCCACGAGCAGTACTTC.

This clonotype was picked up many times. CDR3 sequence: CASSSTRGSPGKNIQYF. CDR3 nucleotides: TGTGCCAGCAGTTCTACTAGGGGGTCCCCGGGAAAAAACATTCAGTACTTC. The V call is TRBV28, the J call TRBJ2-4; D may be TRBD1 (6 bases). In germline, CDR1 is MDHEN, CDR2 SYDVKM. The CDR3 covers 17 residues. V was trimmed by 4 bases and J by 4 bases, leaving 20 bases between them. The whole variable domain, filled in from reference TRBV28 and TRBJ2-4, reads DVKVTQSSRYLVKRTGEKVFLECVQDMDHENMFWYRQDPGLGLRLIYFSYDVKMKEKGDIPEGYSVSREKKERFSLILESASTNQTSMYLCASSSTRGSPGKNIQYFGAGTRLSVL.

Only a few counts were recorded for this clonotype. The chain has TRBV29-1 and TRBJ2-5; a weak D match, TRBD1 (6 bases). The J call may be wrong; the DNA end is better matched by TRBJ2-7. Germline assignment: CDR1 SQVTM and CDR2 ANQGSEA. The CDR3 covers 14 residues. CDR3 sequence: CSVSPRGKSYEQYF. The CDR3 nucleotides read TGCAGCGTTTCCCCAAGGGGGAAATCCTACGAGCAGTACTTC.

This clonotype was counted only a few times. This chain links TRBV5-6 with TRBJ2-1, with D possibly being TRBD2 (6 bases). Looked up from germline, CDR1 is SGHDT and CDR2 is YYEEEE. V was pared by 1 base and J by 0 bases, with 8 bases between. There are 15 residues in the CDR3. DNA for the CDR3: TGTGCCAGCAGCTTGTGGGGGGTCTCCTACAATGAGCAGTTCTTC. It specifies CASSLWGVSYNEQFF.

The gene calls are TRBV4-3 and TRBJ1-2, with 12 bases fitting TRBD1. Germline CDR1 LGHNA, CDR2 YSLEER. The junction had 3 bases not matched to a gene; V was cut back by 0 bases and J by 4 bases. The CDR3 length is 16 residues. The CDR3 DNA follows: TGCGCCAGCAGCCAAGACGGGACAGGGGGCCTCTATGGCTACACCTTC. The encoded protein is CASSQDGTGGLYGYTF.

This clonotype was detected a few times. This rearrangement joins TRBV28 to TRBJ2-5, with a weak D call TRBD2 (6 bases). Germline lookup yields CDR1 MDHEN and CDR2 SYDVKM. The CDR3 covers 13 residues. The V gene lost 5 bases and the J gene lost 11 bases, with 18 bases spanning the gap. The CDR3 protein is CASSTGTAREQYF. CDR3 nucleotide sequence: TGTGCCAGCAGTACCGGGACGGCCCGGGAGCAGTACTTC.

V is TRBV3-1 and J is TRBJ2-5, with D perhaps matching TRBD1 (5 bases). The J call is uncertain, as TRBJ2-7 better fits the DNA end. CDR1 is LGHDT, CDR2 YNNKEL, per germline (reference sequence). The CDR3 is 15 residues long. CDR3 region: CASSQDLDTTYEQYF. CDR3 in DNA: TGTGCCAGCAGCCAAGATTTGGACACTACCTACGAGCAGTACTTC.

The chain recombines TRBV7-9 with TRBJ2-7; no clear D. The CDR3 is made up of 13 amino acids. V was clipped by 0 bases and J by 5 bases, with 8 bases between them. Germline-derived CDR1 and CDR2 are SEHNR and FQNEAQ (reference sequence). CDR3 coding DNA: TGTGCCAGCAGCTTAGCCAATCGTGACGAGCAGTACTTC. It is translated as CASSLANRDEQYF.

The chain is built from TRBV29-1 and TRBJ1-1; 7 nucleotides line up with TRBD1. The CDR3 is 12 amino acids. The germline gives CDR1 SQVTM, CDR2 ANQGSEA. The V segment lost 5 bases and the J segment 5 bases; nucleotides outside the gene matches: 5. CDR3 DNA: TGCAGCGTTTTGACAGGGCGGACTGAAGCTTTCTTT. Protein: CSVLTGRTEAFF.

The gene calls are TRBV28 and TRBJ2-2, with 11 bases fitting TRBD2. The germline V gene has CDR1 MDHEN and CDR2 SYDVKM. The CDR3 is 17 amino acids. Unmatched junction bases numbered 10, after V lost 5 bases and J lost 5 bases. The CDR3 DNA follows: TGTGCCAGCAGTGGGACTAGCGGACCCCGGGGAACCGGGGAGCTGTTTTTT. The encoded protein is CASSGTSGPRGTGELFF.

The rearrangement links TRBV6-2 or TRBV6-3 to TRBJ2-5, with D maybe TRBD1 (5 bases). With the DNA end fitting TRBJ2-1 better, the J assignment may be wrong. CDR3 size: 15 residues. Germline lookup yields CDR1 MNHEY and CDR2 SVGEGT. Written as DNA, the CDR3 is TGTGCCAGCAGTTACTCGGGCTTCCCGGCAGGGGAGCAGTTCTTC. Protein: CASSYSGFPAGEQFF.